This T cell receptor beta chain was identified in a study of T cell clonality in common variable immunodeficiency. Study findings and constraints: Fewer deletions and N-nucleotide insertions were reportedly seen in common variable immunodeficiency TCR beta sequences.

This clone was recorded a few times. Its target is not known. Generated by immunoSEQ multiplex PCR, the TCRdb table keeps only in-frame clones and is missing some. The repertoire consists of some 10,000 clones, none detected only once. The sample taken for sequencing was peripheral blood mononuclear cells. The sequence derives from a human donor with common variable immunodeficiency.

CDR3 amino acids: CSAPPLAGAYEQYF. The covered CDR3 bases are TGCAGTGCTCCGCCGCTAGCGGGAGCCTACGAG. V usage is TRBV20-1 and J usage is TRBJ2-7, with 10 bases matching TRBD2. The CDR3 is cut off 3 residues early in the read; its end comes from the germline J gene. This CDR3 region has 14 residues. V gave up 5 bases and J gave up 2 bases; unmatched junction bases: 6. Germline V CDR1 and CDR2: DFQATT, SNEGSKA (reference sequence).